This is a list of T cell receptor beta chains from one sample in a study of cytomegalovirus exposure and HLA in healthy donors. Profiling relied on immunoSEQ multiplex PCR, and the TCRdb table lists in-frame clones only, not all of them. The profile shows some 150,000 clones, over 75% of them singletons. The sequenced material came from PBMCs. The receptors derive from a man between 35 and 55 years old in good health and CMV-seronegative. Each CDR3 is given with its conserved first and last residue. A D gene is named only where the DNA matches it firmly. The listing skips clone size in some rows; elsewhere it reads once, few, many or a size class.

v_gene	j_gene	abundance	d_gene	CDR3nt	CDR3aa
TRBV9	TRBJ2-6	few	.	TGTGCCAGCAGCATCCAGCAGGGGACTGGGGCCAACGTCCTGACTTTC	CASSIQQGTGANVLTF
TRBV9	TRBJ2-2	.	.	TGTGCCAGCAGCGTAGAAGTGGGGGCCTCGAACACCGGGGAGCTGTTTTTT	CASSVEVGASNTGELFF
TRBV4-3	TRBJ1-4	.	.	TGCGCCAGCAGCCAAGAGAGAGCTACGACTAATGAAAAACTGTTTTTT	CASSQERATTNEKLFF
TRBV7-9	TRBJ2-3	.	.	TGTGCCAGCAGCCAGACAGCCGTTGGCGATACGCAGTATTTT	CASSQTAVGDTQYF
TRBV5-6	TRBJ2-1	.	TRBD2	TGTGCCAGCAGCTTGACGGGGGGGCCCTCCTACAATGAGCAGTTCTTC	CASSLTGGPSYNEQFF
TRBV27	TRBJ2-5	few	TRBD2	TGTGCCAGCAGGGGAGCGGGGCGAGAGACCCAGTACTTC	CASRGAGRETQYF
TRBV5-5	TRBJ2-2	few	TRBD2	TGTGCCAGCAGCAGGGACTACCAGAACACCGGGGAGCTGTTTTTT	CASSRDYQNTGELFF
TRBV6-1	TRBJ2-1	.	.	TGTGCCAGCAGTGAATCCCCGGGCTCCTACAATGAGCAGTTCTTC	CASSESPGSYNEQFF
TRBV11-1	TRBJ2-1	.	.	TGTGCCAGCAGCCCCCAAGAGAGATACAATGAGCAGTTCTTC	CASSPQERYNEQFF
TRBV2	TRBJ1-6	.	.	TGTGCCAGCAGTGAGATCGCGGGGCGCACCCTCCACTTT	CASSEIAGRTLHF
TRBV6-5	TRBJ2-3	.	TRBD2	TGTGCCAGCAAAAAGGGACTAGAGCCAGATACGCAGTATTTT	CASKKGLEPDTQYF
TRBV13	TRBJ1-2	.	.	TGTGCCAGCAGCTTAGTAACATGGAACTATGGCTACACCTTC	CASSLVTWNYGYTF
TRBV7-9	TRBJ1-2	once	.	TGTGCCAGCAGCTTAGAAATAAACTATGGCTACACCTTC	CASSLEINYGYTF
TRBV6-1	TRBJ2-7	.	TRBD1	TGTGCCAGCAGTCTGGGGGACAGGTCCTACGAGCAGTACTTC	CASSLGDRSYEQYF
TRBV6-5	TRBJ2-3	.	TRBD1	TGTGCCAGCGGACAGGGGCCGGGCTATACGCAGTATTTT	CASGQGPGYTQYF
TRBV12-5	TRBJ1-2	.	.	TGTGCTAGTGGTTTGACCGGGACTTCGAGAGGCTACACCTTC	CASGLTGTSRGYTF
TRBV28	TRBJ2-7	.	.	TGTGCCAGCAGTTTTCAGTCCAACTCCTACGAGCAGTACTTC	CASSFQSNSYEQYF
TRBV2	TRBJ2-1	.	TRBD1	TGTGCCAGCAACCTCGGGACAGGGGGCTTCAATGAGCAGTTCTTC	CASNLGTGGFNEQFF
TRBV15	TRBJ2-1	.	.	TGTGCCACCAGCAGAGCGTCGGGGAATGAGCAGTTCTTC	CATSRASGNEQFF
TRBV18	TRBJ2-7	.	.	TGTGCCAGCTCATCTACCAACCCCGGGGGTACTAGGGACGAGCAGTACTTC	CASSSTNPGGTRDEQYF
TRBV25-1	TRBJ2-7	.	.	TGTGCCAGCAGTGAAACAGGGTTCTACGAGCAGTACTTC	CASSETGFYEQYF
TRBV5-4	TRBJ2-7	.	.	TGTGCCAGCAGCTTGGGCACTTTTACAGGGCCCTACGAGCAGTACTTC	CASSLGTFTGPYEQYF
TRBV15	TRBJ2-1	.	TRBD1	TGTGCCACCAGCGGACAGGGGCTTTTCAATGAGCAGTTCTTC	CATSGQGLFNEQFF
TRBV5-1	TRBJ2-3	.	TRBD2	TGCGCCAGCAGCTTGGCCGGTCTAGCGGGGGGAGGAGTCACAGATACGCAGTATTTT	CASSLAGLAGGGVTDTQYF
TRBV7-3	TRBJ2-2	.	TRBD2	TGTGCCAGCAGCCCATCACTAGCGGGGGAGCTGTTTTTT	CASSPSLAGELFF
TRBV4-1	TRBJ1-2	.	.	TGCGCCAGCAGCCAATCGAACACGAACTATGGCTACACCTTC	CASSQSNTNYGYTF
TRBV2	TRBJ2-7	.	.	TGTGCCAGCAACACCGACTACGAGCAGTACTTC	CASNTDYEQYF
TRBV5-1	TRBJ2-3	few	.	TGCGCCAGCAGAATAGCGTTTAGCACAGATACGCAGTATTTT	CASRIAFSTDTQYF
TRBV25-1	TRBJ1-2	.	.	TGTGCCAGCAGGGCCCCGACTAGGGGCTACACCTTC	CASRAPTRGYTF
TRBV6-5	TRBJ2-7	.	.	TGTGCCAGCAGTCAGGGTAACCAATACGAGCAGTACTTC	CASSQGNQYEQYF
TRBV5-1	TRBJ2-2	few	.	TGCGCCAGCAGCCCAGAGGACACCGGGGAGCTGTTTTTT	CASSPEDTGELFF
TRBV30	TRBJ1-5	.	TRBD1	TGTGCCTGGAGTGACCCGGACAGGGGATCTTATCAGCCCCAGCATTTT	CAWSDPDRGSYQPQHF